This T cell receptor beta chain originates from a study of blood T cell repertoires in COVID-19. This clone was seen only once. In the original processing: Cell counts per sample came from amplifying reference gene primers. Measured with immunoSEQ multiplex PCR; TCRdb has only the in-frame clones, and not every one. The V and J calls and clone size were taken over from that table, and D and trimming were inferred from the DNA. Seen here are about 220,000 clones, approximately 83% observed once, and the top ten hold approximately 1.2%. The V gene end was trimmed by 0 bases and the J gene end by 9 bases; junction bases not matched to a gene: 7. The germline V gene encodes CDR1 SGDLS and CDR2 YYNGEE. This CDR3 has 16 amino acids. Grouping used clinical history reported by participants in a survey and questionnaire.

The sequenced material came from PBMCs or T cells enriched from blood (not recorded which). This TCR derives from a woman in her thirties or forties with acute COVID-19. The chain uses TRBV9 and TRBJ2-1; 12 nucleotides match TRBD2. CDR3 DNA: TGTGCCAGCAGCGTAGGACTAGCGGGAGAACTAGGTGAGCAGTTCTTC. Translating gives CASSVGLAGELGEQFF. Supplemented by reference TRBV9 and TRBJ2-1, the full variable domain reads DSGVTQTPKHLITATGQRVTLRCSPRSGDLSVYWYQQSLDQGLQFLIQYYNGEERAKGNILERFSAQQFPDLHSELNLSSLELGDSALYFCASSVGLAGELGEQFFGPGTRLTVL.